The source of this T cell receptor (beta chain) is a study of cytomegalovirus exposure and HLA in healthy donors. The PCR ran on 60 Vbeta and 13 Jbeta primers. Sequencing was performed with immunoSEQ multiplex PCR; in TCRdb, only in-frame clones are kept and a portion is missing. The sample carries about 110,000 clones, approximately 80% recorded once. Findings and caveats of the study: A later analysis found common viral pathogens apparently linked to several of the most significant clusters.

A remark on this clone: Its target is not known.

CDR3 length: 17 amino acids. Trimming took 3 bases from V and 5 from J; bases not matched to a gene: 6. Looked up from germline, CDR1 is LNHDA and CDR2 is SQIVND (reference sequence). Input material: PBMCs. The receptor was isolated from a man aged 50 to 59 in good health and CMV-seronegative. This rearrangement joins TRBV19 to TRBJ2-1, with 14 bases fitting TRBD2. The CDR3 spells CASSIRRLAGGNNEQFF. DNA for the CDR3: TGTGCCAGTAGTATTCGTAGACTAGCGGGAGGGAACAATGAGCAGTTCTTC.